Following are 9 T cell receptor beta chains from one sample sequenced in a study of cytomegalovirus exposure and HLA in healthy donors. PCR primers comprised 60 Vbeta and 13 Jbeta primers. This table comes from immunoSEQ multiplex PCR, and its TCRdb copy is limited to in-frame clones, with some not included. This sample has some 130,000 clones; 70% to 80% occur once, and the top ten carry 2% to 2.5%. Sequencing was performed on PBMCs. All receptors derive from a man under 40 in good health and CMV-seronegative.

The chain combines TRBV29-1 with TRBJ1-1, with 10 positions matching TRBD1. V was pared by 6 bases and J by 5 bases, with 6 bases of the junction left unmatched. This CDR3 spans 13 amino acids. Germline CDR1 and CDR2: SQVTM and ANQGSEA. The CDR3 protein is CSVGQGVWTEAFF. In DNA, the CDR3 is TGCAGCGTAGGACAGGGGGTTTGGACTGAAGCTTTCTTT.

About this clone itself: Within the sample, other DNA sequences also encode this same CDR3. The chain carries TRBV4-2 and TRBJ1-1; possibly TRBD1 for D (6 bases). Trimming stripped 1 base from V and 4 bases from J, with 13 bases between. The germline CDR1 and CDR2 sequences are LGHNA and YNFKEQ. The CDR3 has 15 amino acids. The DNA of the CDR3 is TGTGCCAGCAGCCAAGCCCGAGGACAGTCCACTGAAGCTTTCTTT. Protein product: CASSQARGQSTEAFF.

The chain has TRBV7-9 and TRBJ2-1; 9 nucleotides line up with TRBD2. The ends lost 1 base at V and 6 bases at J; junction bases unmatched: 10. This CDR3 is 17 amino acids long. Germline assignment: CDR1 SEHNR and CDR2 FQNEAQ (reference sequence). CDR3 residues: CASSLVLGSSGTNEQFF. In DNA form, the CDR3 reads TGTGCCAGCAGCTTAGTCTTGGGATCTAGCGGGACCAATGAGCAGTTCTTC.

This rearrangement joins TRBV7-6 to TRBJ2-7, with D possibly matching TRBD1 (5 bases). The CDR3 has 14 amino acids. Trimming removed 5 bases from V and 2 bases from J, with 13 bases in between. The germline CDR1 and CDR2 sequences are SGHVS and FNYEAQ. The CDR3 spells CASSLETVPYEQYF. DNA of the CDR3: TGTGCCAGCAGCCTAGAGACAGTTCCCTACGAGCAGTACTTC.

The chain carries TRBV4-1 and TRBJ2-1; TRBD2 is a possible D gene (6 bases). The ends were cut back, 7 bases at V and 2 bases at J, with 15 bases in the middle. The CDR3 is 15 residues long. The germline V gene encodes CDR1 MGHRA and CDR2 YSYEKL. The CDR3 loop reads CASTTGAQTYNEQFF. In DNA form, the CDR3 reads TGCGCCAGCACCACGGGAGCCCAAACCTACAATGAGCAGTTCTTC.

The chain has TRBV11-2 and TRBJ1-2; D is possibly TRBD1 (6 bases). The length of the CDR3 is 14 residues. Between the trimmed V and J ends, which lost 1 base and 3 bases, there was a span of 9 bases. Germline V lookup: CDR1 SGHAT, CDR2 FQNNGV. The CDR3 sequence is CASSLGGHDYGYTF. CDR3 coding DNA: TGTGCCAGCAGCTTAGGGGGGCACGACTATGGCTACACCTTC.

In this sample, this clone turned up a few times. This chain links TRBV7-9 with TRBJ2-7; the match to TRBD1 covers 8 bases. Losses at the gene ends were 5 bases for V and 5 bases for J; bases not matched to a gene: 11. Looked up from germline, CDR1 is SEHNR and CDR2 is FQNEAQ (reference sequence). This CDR3 contains 15 residues. CDR3 nucleotides: TGTGCCAGCAGCGACCCGACAGGGGCGAACCACGAGCAGTACTTC. Its translation: CASSDPTGANHEQYF. Variable domain in full (rest from reference TRBV7-9 and TRBJ2-7): DTGVSQNPRHKITKRGQNVTFRCDPISEHNRLYWYRQTLGQGPEFLTYFQNEAQLEKSRLLSDRFSAERPKGSFSTLEIQRTEQGDSAMYLCASSDPTGANHEQYFGPGTRLTVT.

V gene TRBV5-1 combines with J gene TRBJ1-4; 8 bases line up with TRBD1. The junction had 5 bases not matched to a gene; V was cut back by 0 bases and J by 4 bases. The germline gives CDR1 SGHRS, CDR2 YFSETQ. The CDR3 has 16 amino acids. CDR3 nucleotide sequence: TGCGCCAGCAGCTTGGCCCCAGGGGGCCTTAATGAAAAACTGTTTTTT. Its protein is CASSLAPGGLNEKLFF.

This chain joins TRBV19 and TRBJ1-2; perhaps TRBD1 as D (5 bases). The CDR3 length is 13 residues. Trimming pared 3 bases from V and 8 bases from J, leaving 13 bases between. The germline gives CDR1 LNHDA, CDR2 SQIVND (reference sequence). In DNA, the CDR3 is TGTGCCAGTAGTATGGGCGGGGGATACGGCTACACCTTC. It codes for CASSMGGGYGYTF.